This T cell receptor beta chain was sequenced in a study of human T cells and chemical hapten exposure. Study at large: An area of 2 cm by 2 to 2.5 cm on upper inner arm skin received 2% DPC for sensitization.

TCRdb reprocessed the RACE reads via MiXCR and lists one record per CDR3 protein. The table shows approximately 57,000 distinct CDR3 sequences, with more than 9% occurring only once. The sample holds many counts of this clonotype. In germline, CDR1 is MNHEY, CDR2 SVGAGI. The V and J ends lost 4 bases and 8 bases respectively, with 9 bases between them. The CDR3 totals 13 residues. This sample's time point: pre-sensitization, week 0. Treatment: therapeutic diphenylcyclopropenone sensitization with weekly scalp DPC. Each donor was an alopecia patient between 18 and 70 years of age who qualified for DPC. This sequence was found in a man aged 35 to 55 with alopecia areata. Some clones in this sample may be carry-over from other donors' samples. The V and J genes are TRBV6-5 and TRBJ1-6; D unclear. The source material was whole blood, sampled in connection with sensitization to the hapten diphenylcyclopropenone (DPC). As DNA, the CDR3 is TGTGCCAGCAGTTTGTCGCTATATTCACCCCTCCACTTT. Residues: CASSLSLYSPLHF.